These 25 T cell receptor beta chains were all obtained from the same sample, sequenced in a study of blood T cell repertoires in COVID-19. The table came from immunoSEQ multiplex PCR; TCRdb's copy has only in-frame clones and leaves some out. The table records fewer than 200,000 clones, approximately 83% of them present only once. The sequenced sample was peripheral blood. The receptors shown here come from a woman of 80 years or more with active or convalescent COVID-19.

V is TRBV11-1 and J is TRBJ2-7; TRBD2 is a possible D gene (5 bases). Trimming stripped 1 base from V and 0 bases from J, with 13 bases between. This CDR3 contains 16 residues. CDR1 is SGHAT and CDR2 is FQDESV in the germline V gene (reference sequence). The CDR3 DNA reads as TGTGCCAGCAGCTTAGATCGGGGAAGCAGCTCCTACGAGCAGTACTTC. This encodes CASSLDRGSSSYEQYF.

With regard to this clone: In this CDR3 the conserved last residue, phenylalanine or tryptophan, is missing, so a read error is likely. It is unclear where the CDR3 begins or ends on the DNA, so no DNA is shown, and the CDR3 is as TCRdb lists it. The genes are TRBV19 and TRBJ1-2; the D call of TRBD1 is as the table states it, not checked on the DNA. Germline-derived CDR1 and CDR2 are LNHDA and SQIVND (reference sequence). Termini included, the CDR3 measures 12 amino acids. The CDR3 protein is CASSNGTGNGRG.

The chain carries TRBV7-2 and TRBJ1-1; TRBD1 aligns across 7 bases. CDR3 size: 13 residues. The junction had 4 bases not matched to a gene; V was cut back by 5 bases and J by 4 bases. Germline V lookup: CDR1 SGHTA, CDR2 FQGNSA. The CDR3 sequence: CASSLSGGTEAFF. CDR3 nucleotides: TGTGCCAGCAGCCTATCAGGGGGCACTGAAGCTTTCTTT.

This chain links TRBV6-2 or TRBV6-3 with TRBJ2-7; D may be TRBD1 (6 bases). Per germline, CDR1 MNHEY and CDR2 SVGEGT. This CDR3 contains 16 residues. V was cut by 2 bases and J by 3 bases, with 17 bases left in between. The CDR3 DNA reads as TGTGCCAGCAGTTACCCCCCGGACAGTAACGACTACGAGCAGTACTTC. Its translation: CASSYPPDSNDYEQYF.

The chain recombines TRBV19 with TRBJ1-5, with 10 nucleotides matching TRBD1. The germline CDR1 and CDR2 sequences are LNHDA and SQIVND (reference sequence). V trimming: 3 bases; J trimming: 6 bases; junction bases outside the gene matches: 5. CDR3 length equals 15 residues. CDR3: CASSIWGQGSQPQHF. DNA of the CDR3: TGTGCCAGTAGTATTTGGGGACAGGGGAGTCAGCCCCAGCATTTT.

The chain combines TRBV6-5 with TRBJ1-1, with D uncertain. The CDR3 is made up of 13 amino acids. CDR1 and CDR2 from the germline V gene are MNHEY and SVGAGI. Trimming took 0 bases from V and 10 from J, leaving 12 bases between them. The CDR3 coding sequence is TGTGCCAGCAGTTACTCGCGATGGGAGGGAGCTTTCTTT. This codes for CASSYSRWEGAFF.

The chain recombines TRBV18 with TRBJ1-2; possibly TRBD1 for D (6 bases). This CDR3 has 13 residues. Germline V CDR1 and CDR2: KGHSH, LQKENI. V lost 3 bases and J lost 1, with 6 bases in between. CDR3 protein: CASSPGHNYGYTF. The CDR3 DNA reads TGTGCCAGCTCACCGGGACATAACTATGGCTACACCTTC.

V and J are TRBV6-1 and TRBJ2-3, with 8 bases identical to TRBD2. This CDR3 is 15 amino acids long. V lost 2 bases, J lost 3 bases, and 4 bases stayed unmatched. Germline V gives CDR1 MNHNS, CDR2 SASEGT. The DNA for the CDR3 is TGTGCCAGCAGTGAACCCGGGGGGGGGACAGATACGCAGTATTTT. Translated, it gives CASSEPGGGTDTQYF.

The chain couples TRBV19 to TRBJ2-2; 11 nucleotides agree with TRBD1. Losses at the gene ends were 8 bases for V and 2 bases for J; bases not matched to a gene: 1. Germline CDR1 and CDR2: LNHDA and SQIVND (reference sequence). The CDR3 is made up of 14 amino acids. This CDR3 is CASGQGANTGELFF. CDR3 sequence (DNA): TGTGCCAGTGGACAGGGGGCAAACACCGGGGAGCTGTTTTTT.

This chain's CDR3 is CASSLVPGTEAFF. In DNA, the CDR3 is TGTGCCAGCAGCTTAGTTCCCGGGACAGAAGCTTTCTTT. V and J are TRBV11-3 and TRBJ1-1; tentatively, D is TRBD1 (6 bases). Germline assignment: CDR1 SGHNT and CDR2 YENEEA. This CDR3 contains 13 residues. Trimming pared 1 base from V and 8 bases from J, leaving 11 bases between.

This clone has only a few counts. Other DNA sequences of this sample code for an identical CDR3. The chain uses TRBV18 and TRBJ1-5; D is unclear. This CDR3 is built from 14 residues. Trimming removed 1 base from V and 4 bases from J, with 8 bases in between. Germline CDR1 reads KGHSH; CDR2 reads LQKENI. This chain's CDR3 is CASSPQTGNQPQHF. As DNA, the CDR3 is TGTGCCAGCTCACCACAGACCGGGAATCAGCCCCAGCATTTT.

The chain is built from TRBV7-6 and TRBJ2-1, with TRBD1 matching 10 bases. CDR1 is SGHVS and CDR2 is FNYEAQ in the germline V gene. This CDR3 region has 15 residues. Trimming at V came to 5 bases and at J to 2 bases, leaving 3 bases not matched to a gene. This CDR3 is CASSPTGGTYNEQFF. The CDR3 region has the DNA TGTGCCAGCAGCCCGACAGGGGGCACCTACAATGAGCAGTTCTTC.

The chain recombines TRBV2 with TRBJ1-2, with a tentative D call TRBD1 (5 bases). From germline, CDR1 is SNHLY and CDR2 FYNNEI. The CDR3 contains 12 residues. With 9 bases removed from V and 0 bases from J, the gap between germline ends came to 8 bases. The CDR3 DNA is TGTGCCAGGGGGGGAGCTAACTATGGCTACACCTTC. Its protein is CARGGANYGYTF.

The chain employs TRBV4-3 and TRBJ1-6; TRBD1 matches at 9 bases. Germline loops: CDR1 LGHNA, CDR2 YSLEER. The CDR3 is 15 amino acids. The ends lost 1 base at V and 9 bases at J; junction bases unmatched: 4. The chain's CDR3 is CASSQGTGGFSPLHF. CDR3 DNA: TGCGCCAGCAGCCAAGGAACAGGGGGCTTTTCACCCCTCCACTTT.

The rearrangement uses TRBV11-3 and TRBJ2-5, with TRBD1 identical over 10 bases. The germline V gene has CDR1 SGHNT and CDR2 YENEEA. This CDR3 spans 17 amino acids. Losses at the gene ends were 0 bases for V and 7 bases for J; bases not matched to a gene: 11. CDR3 amino acids: CASSLDRGTGAFRTQYF. Here the CDR3 DNA reads TGTGCCAGCAGCTTAGATCGTGGGACAGGGGCCTTCAGGACCCAGTACTTC. Supplemented by reference TRBV11-3 and TRBJ2-5, the full variable domain reads EAGVVQSPRYKIIEKKQPVAFWCNPISGHNTLYWYLQNLGQGPELLIRYENEEAVDDSQLPKDRFSAERLKGVDSTLKIQPAELGDSAVYLCASSLDRGTGAFRTQYFGPGTRLLVL.

The chain employs TRBV7-2 and TRBJ2-5; 8 bases map to TRBD1. The V gene's germline CDR1 is SGHTA and CDR2 FQGNSA. This CDR3 has 14 amino acids. J gave up 5 bases and V 5 bases, and 7 bases lay outside the gene matches. CDR3 nucleotides: TGTGCCAGCAGCGTCGGACAGGGTACGGAGACCCAGTACTTC. It encodes CASSVGQGTETQYF.

This chain connects TRBV3-1 (or the pseudogene TRBV3-2) to TRBJ1-2; 9 bases align to TRBD1. The V gene end was trimmed by 5 bases and the J gene end by 5 bases; junction bases not matched to a gene: 6. CDR3 length equals 14 residues. CDR1 is LGHDT, CDR2 YNNKEL, per germline (reference sequence). For the CDR3, the DNA is TGTGCCAGCAGCTACGGACAGGGGACATATGGCTACACCTTC. Its protein product is CASSYGQGTYGYTF.

The chain joins TRBV5-1 to TRBJ2-7; TRBD2 agrees at 7 bases. This CDR3 region has 15 residues. Germline V gene data show CDR1 as SGHRS and CDR2 as YFSETQ. Trimming removed 5 bases from V and 0 bases from J; junction bases left unmatched: 8. The chain's CDR3 is CASREAGGSSYEQYF. CDR3 coding DNA: TGCGCCAGCAGAGAGGCCGGGGGGAGCTCCTACGAGCAGTACTTC.

This chain links TRBV7-8 with TRBJ2-7; 10 bases map to TRBD2. V shed 0 bases and J 6 bases; nucleotides not matched to a gene: 8. Looked up from germline, CDR1 is SGHVS and CDR2 is FQNEAQ. The CDR3 has 16 amino acids. The CDR3 coding sequence is TGTGCCAGCAGCTTAGCCAAAAGCGGGGGGGCGAGCGAGCAGTACTTC. This gives the protein CASSLAKSGGASEQYF.

The J gene is TRBJ1-3, the V gene TRBV7-9; TRBD1 matches at 8 bases. The V and J ends lost 6 bases and 4 bases, in that order; junction bases with no gene match: 20. Germline CDR1 and CDR2: SEHNR and FQNEAQ (reference sequence). The CDR3 runs to 19 residues. The CDR3 DNA is TGTGCCAGCAGTTTCCTCCGTTCCGCTAGGACAGGGCCCGGAAACACCATATATTTT. Its translation: CASSFLRSARTGPGNTIYF.

The chain uses TRBV2 and TRBJ2-7; 8 nucleotides line up with TRBD1. Germline trimming cut 7 bases from V and 0 bases from J; bases unmatched to any gene: 5. Germline V gives CDR1 SNHLY, CDR2 FYNNEI. The CDR3 is 14 amino acids. The chain's CDR3 is CASTRTGSSYEQYF. The CDR3 region has the DNA TGTGCCAGCACCAGGACAGGGAGCTCCTACGAGCAGTACTTC.

The chain combines TRBV6-5 with TRBJ2-7; 9 bases line up with TRBD1. The length of the CDR3 is 16 residues. Per germline, CDR1 MNHEY and CDR2 SVGAGI. Trimming took 2 bases from V and 1 from J; bases not matched to a gene: 6. Here the CDR3 DNA reads TGTGCCAGCAGTTACCCTCCCGGGACAGGGTCCTACGAGCAGTACTTC. Protein product: CASSYPPGTGSYEQYF.

The V gene is TRBV5-6, the J gene TRBJ2-4; D may be TRBD2 (6 bases). CDR3 length equals 15 residues. V lost 1 base to trimming and J lost 5 bases, with 13 bases between them. Germline V CDR1 and CDR2: SGHDT, YYEEEE. CDR3 nucleotide sequence: TGTGCCAGCAGCTTGCGGGGGTACAGAGAAAACATTCAGTACTTC. Its translation is CASSLRGYRENIQYF.

The chain is built from TRBV5-1 and TRBJ2-4; D perhaps matches TRBD2 (5 bases). This CDR3 has 17 residues. Germline V lookup: CDR1 SGHRS, CDR2 YFSETQ. The ends were cut back, 4 bases at V and 0 bases at J, with 17 bases in the middle. CDR3 nucleotides: TGCGCCAGCAGCCCGGACTGGAGCAATATAGCCAAAAACATTCAGTACTTC. Its translation is CASSPDWSNIAKNIQYF.

The CDR3 bases are TGTGCCAGCAGCCCTGGGACAGGGGCCTATGGCTACACCTTC. It specifies CASSPGTGAYGYTF. This chain joins TRBV11-2 and TRBJ1-2; TRBD1 matches at 10 bases. In germline, CDR1 is SGHAT, CDR2 FQNNGV. The CDR3 length is 14 residues. Losses at the gene ends were 5 bases for V and 4 bases for J; bases not matched to a gene: 4.